Each of the 30 T cell receptor beta chains below was sequenced from the same sample in a study of blood T cells in healthy people across ages. The second PCR ran roughly 6 to 12 cycles with a sample-barcoded 5' primer and J-beta primers. TCRdb re-called the 5' RACE reads through MiXCR, storing one row per CDR3 protein. The repertoire includes about 1,600,000 distinct CDR3 sequences, roughly 45% of them detected once, and approximately 7.9% sits in the top ten. Sample: blood. All receptors derive from a young woman in good health.

The rearrangement links TRBV5-1 to TRBJ2-3; D is unclear. The CDR3 covers 12 residues. V gave up 7 bases and J gave up 2 bases, with 8 bases separating them. Germline loops: CDR1 SGHRS, CDR2 YFSETQ. In DNA, the CDR3 is TGCGCCAGCGGCCCTACCACAGATACGCAGTATTTT. This gives the protein CASGPTTDTQYF.

This clonotype was seen only a few times. This sequence joins TRBV28 and TRBJ1-2; TRBD1 might be the D (5 bases). The germline V gene encodes CDR1 MDHEN and CDR2 SYDVKM. V was cut by 4 bases and J by 0 bases, with 15 bases left in between. This CDR3 region has 16 residues. This CDR3 is CASSSPGRDANYGYTF. As DNA, the CDR3 is TGTGCCAGCAGTTCCCCGGGGCGCGATGCTAACTATGGCTACACCTTC.

This clonotype appeared once. A read error may account for a junction end that differs from germline. This rearrangement joins TRBV27 to TRBJ2-7; 7 nucleotides line up with TRBD1. CDR3 length: 15 residues. Germline V lookup: CDR1 MNHEY, CDR2 SMNVEV (reference sequence). Here the CDR3 reads CASSFSQGTSDEQYF. The CDR3 DNA reads TGTGCCAGCAGTTTCTCACAGGGGACCTCCGACGAGCAGTACTTC.

Concerning this clonotype: One junction end disagrees with the germline gene, perhaps due to a read error. The rearrangement links TRBV7-2 to TRBJ1-3; D perhaps matches TRBD1 (5 bases). CDR1 SGHTA and CDR2 FQGNSA come from the germline V gene. The CDR3 sequence is 17 residues long. CDR3 DNA: TGTGCCAGCAGCGGGAGTATAGCGGGGACCGCTGGAAACACCGTATATTTT. Protein sequence: CASSGSIAGTAGNTVYF.

This clonotype was observed a handful of times. CDR3 in amino acids: CAIRQGDLVYGYTF. The CDR3 region has the DNA TGTGCCATCAGACAGGGGGATCTGGTCTATGGCTACACCTTC. The V and J genes are TRBV10-3 and TRBJ1-2; 8 positions match TRBD1. This CDR3 is 14 amino acids long. Germline loops: CDR1 ENHRY, CDR2 SYGVKD. V dropped 6 bases and J dropped 4; count of bases not matched to a gene: 7.

This chain links TRBV7-2 with TRBJ2-3, with 9 bases identical to TRBD2. Germline V gene sequence: CDR1 SGHTA, CDR2 FQGNSA. The CDR3 extends over 15 amino acids. V trimming: 3 bases; J trimming: 5 bases; junction bases outside the gene matches: 6. CDR3: CASSLASGVRDTQYF. CDR3 in DNA: TGTGCCAGCAGCTTGGCTAGCGGGGTTAGAGATACGCAGTATTTT. The full variable domain, rest sourced from reference TRBV7-2 and TRBJ2-3, is GAGVSQSPSNKVTEKGKDVELRCDPISGHTALYWYRQSLGQGLEFLIYFQGNSAPDKSGLPSDRFSAERTGGSVSTLTIQRTQQEDSAVYLCASSLASGVRDTQYFGPGTRLTVL.

About this clonotype: This sequence may be a read error, since a much larger clone differs from it by one base. The chain couples TRBV10-3 to TRBJ2-1; D is ambiguous. TRBJ2-7 explains the end of the DNA better; the J call may be wrong. CDR3 size: 15 residues. Germline V CDR1 and CDR2: ENHRY, SYGVKD. The CDR3: CAISELDVSYNEQYF. CDR3 DNA: TGTGCCATCAGTGAGTTGGACGTTAGTTACAATGAGCAGTACTTC.

The gene calls are TRBV25-1 and TRBJ1-1, with unresolved D. Germline lookup yields CDR1 MGHDK and CDR2 SYGVNS. V shed 2 bases and J shed 0 bases, with 10 bases lying between them. This CDR3 has 15 residues. The CDR3 nucleotides are TGTGCCAGCAGTGAAGGGAGGGTTATGAACACTGAAGCTTTCTTT. Protein product: CASSEGRVMNTEAFF. Looking up the rest from reference TRBV25-1 and TRBJ1-1 gives the full variable domain: EADIYQTPRYLVIGTGKKITLECSQTMGHDKMYWYQQDPGMELHLIHYSYGVNSTEKGDLSSESTVSRIRTEHFPLTLESARPSHTSQYLCASSEGRVMNTEAFFGQGTRLTVV.

The chain has TRBV6-5 and TRBJ2-5; 7 bases are shared with TRBD2. V was pared by 7 bases and J by 4 bases, with 3 bases of the junction left unmatched. The CDR3 loop spans 12 amino acids. Germline assignment: CDR1 MNHEY and CDR2 SVGAGI. CDR3 DNA sequence: TGTGCCAGCAAGCCTAGCGGAGAGACCCAGTACTTC. This gives the protein CASKPSGETQYF.

The rearrangement links TRBV2 to TRBJ1-2, with 7 positions matching TRBD1. Looked up from germline, CDR1 is SNHLY and CDR2 is FYNNEI. V was clipped by 1 base and J by 4 bases; unmatched bases: 6. CDR3 length: 15 residues. The CDR3 is CASSEEVDRPYGYTF. The CDR3 DNA reads TGTGCCAGCAGTGAAGAGGTGGACAGGCCCTATGGCTACACCTTC.

The CDR3 DNA reads as TGCAGTGCTTCCCGAGAGGGGCCGAGAGATACGCAGTATTTT. This codes for CSASREGPRDTQYF. The chain recombines TRBV20-1 with TRBJ2-3; D is perhaps TRBD1 or TRBD2 (5 bases each). There are 14 residues in the CDR3. Germline CDR1 DFQATT, CDR2 SNEGSKA (reference sequence). V lost 5 bases and J 5 bases, leaving 17 bases between the germline ends.

This clonotype turned up a few times. The chain couples TRBV5-5 to TRBJ2-7, with 11 nucleotides matching TRBD2. Germline lookup yields CDR1 SGHKS and CDR2 YYEKEE (reference sequence). CDR3 length: 15 residues. V was pared by 1 base and J by 2 bases, with 2 bases of the junction left unmatched. The CDR3 DNA sequence: TGTGCCAGCAGCTTGACTAGCGGGAGCCCCTACGAGCAGTACTTC. Residues: CASSLTSGSPYEQYF.

This rearrangement joins TRBV5-6 to TRBJ2-6; 8 nucleotides align to TRBD2. Germline trimming cut 0 bases from V and 2 bases from J; bases unmatched to any gene: 7. Germline V gene sequence: CDR1 SGHDT, CDR2 YYEEEE. This CDR3 is built from 18 residues. CDR3 nucleotides: TGTGCCAGCAGCTTGGCCGCGGGAGGACTTGCTGGGGCCAACGTCCTGACTTTC. Protein sequence: CASSLAAGGLAGANVLTF.

This sequence joins TRBV20-1 and TRBJ2-7, with 9 bases matching TRBD2. CDR1 is DFQATT, CDR2 SNEGSKA, per germline (reference sequence). The CDR3 is 13 amino acids. V trimming: 3 bases; J trimming: 6 bases; junction bases outside the gene matches: 6. The CDR3 here is CSARTSGISEQYF. The DNA of the CDR3 is TGCAGTGCTAGGACTAGCGGTATCTCCGAGCAGTACTTC.

The chain couples TRBV6-6 to TRBJ2-2; D not resolved. The CDR3 is 12 residues long. Trimming stripped 7 bases from V and 3 bases from J, with 6 bases between. Germline-derived CDR1 and CDR2 are MNHNY and SVGAGI (reference sequence). The CDR3 protein is CASTQYTGELFF. In nucleotides, the CDR3 is TGTGCCAGCACCCAGTACACCGGGGAGCTGTTTTTT.

This clonotype was seen a handful of times. V usage is TRBV9 and J usage is TRBJ2-1; 7 nucleotides align to TRBD1. The CDR3 runs to 15 residues. Trimming at V came to 1 base and at J to 2 bases, leaving 3 bases not matched to a gene. The germline CDR1 and CDR2 sequences are SGDLS and YYNGEE. The CDR3 sequence is CASSVSGQAYNEQFF. The CDR3 DNA is TGTGCCAGCAGCGTAAGCGGACAGGCCTACAATGAGCAGTTCTTC.

Only a few counts were recorded for this clonotype. CDR3 in amino acids: CASSIGDTYNEQFF. The CDR3 DNA reads as TGCGCCAGCAGCATAGGGGATACCTACAATGAGCAGTTCTTC. The chain carries TRBV5-1 and TRBJ2-1, with D perhaps matching TRBD1 (5 bases). The CDR3 extends over 14 amino acids. Germline V gene lookup returns CDR1 SGHRS and CDR2 YFSETQ. Between the trimmed V and J ends, which lost 4 bases and 2 bases, there was a span of 10 bases. The complete variable domain, with remaining parts taken from reference TRBV5-1 and TRBJ2-1, reads KAGVTQTPRYLIKTRGQQVTLSCSPISGHRSVSWYQQTPGQGLQFLFEYFSETQRNKGNFPGRFSGRQFSNSRSEMNVSTLELGDSALYLCASSIGDTYNEQFFGPGTRLTVL.

The chain joins TRBV6-7 to TRBJ2-1; D is undetermined. TRBV6-7 is an ORF; its function is uncertain. The CDR3 is 15 residues long. Trimming removed 11 bases at V and 6 bases at J, with 23 bases between. The CDR3 sequence is CAQTLTGLPGNEQFF. In DNA form, the CDR3 reads TGTGCCCAGACCCTAACCGGCCTCCCAGGCAATGAGCAGTTCTTC.

The V gene is TRBV7-9, the J gene TRBJ2-7, with D perhaps TRBD1 or TRBD2 (5 bases each). Per the germline V gene, CDR1 is SEHNR and CDR2 is FQNEAQ (reference sequence). The CDR3 has 15 amino acids. The V and J ends lost 1 base and 4 bases respectively, with 14 bases between them. The CDR3 bases are TGTGCCAGCAGCTTAGACCAGGACACTAGTTACGAGCAGTACTTC. Protein product: CASSLDQDTSYEQYF.

This sequence joins TRBV7-9 and TRBJ1-1; 9 bases match TRBD1. Trimming at V came to 6 bases and at J to 4 bases, leaving 9 bases not matched to a gene. The CDR3 is 15 residues long. CDR1 is SEHNR and CDR2 is FQNEAQ in the germline V gene (reference sequence). The chain's CDR3 is CASSGAGTGSTEAFF. The CDR3 DNA sequence: TGTGCCAGCAGTGGGGCCGGGACAGGGTCCACTGAAGCTTTCTTT.

This clonotype was counted between two and nine times. As DNA, the CDR3 is TGTGCCACCAGTGAACGGGACTTCTCCGATACGCAGTATTTT. This translates into CATSERDFSDTQYF. The chain joins TRBV24-1 to TRBJ2-3, with D maybe TRBD2 (6 bases). CDR3 length: 14 residues. Trimming removed 4 bases at V and 6 bases at J, with 13 bases between. The germline V gene encodes CDR1 KGHDR and CDR2 SFDVKD.

This clonotype was found once. This chain links TRBV12-3 or TRBV12-4 with TRBJ2-2; D perhaps matches TRBD1 (6 bases). Between the trimmed V and J ends, which lost 4 bases and 7 bases, there was a span of 10 bases. The CDR3 length is 13 residues. The CDR3: CASSWTEGGELFF. The DNA of the CDR3 is TGTGCCAGCAGTTGGACAGAGGGCGGGGAGCTGTTTTTT.

The rearrangement uses TRBV12-5 and TRBJ2-7; 8 bases line up with TRBD2. The CDR3 has 17 amino acids. After removal of 2 bases from V and 7 bases from J, the junction contained 16 bases not matched to a gene. The germline V gene has CDR1 LGHNT and CDR2 FRNRAP. The CDR3 protein is CASGLFSGESLKDEQYF. CDR3 bases: TGTGCTAGTGGTTTGTTTAGCGGGGAAAGCCTTAAGGATGAGCAGTACTTC.

This clonotype was observed a handful of times. The chain has TRBV20-1 and TRBJ2-1; TRBD2 aligns across 7 bases. V gave up 5 bases and J gave up 5 bases; unmatched junction bases: 9. This CDR3 is 14 amino acids long. The germline V gene has CDR1 DFQATT and CDR2 SNEGSKA (reference sequence). The CDR3 coding sequence is TGCAGTGCTTCTCTCGCGGGAGCTGACAATGAGCAGTTCTTC. As protein: CSASLAGADNEQFF.

This clonotype was picked up a small number of times. The chain joins TRBV2 to TRBJ2-4; possibly TRBD2 for D (6 bases). Trimming took 10 bases from V and 1 from J, leaving 14 bases between them. CDR1 is SNHLY, CDR2 FYNNEI, per germline. The CDR3 loop spans 14 amino acids. The CDR3 region has the DNA TGTGCCACCGCGGGGACGTCCGCCAAAAACATTCAGTACTTC. This gives the protein CATAGTSAKNIQYF.

The chain is built from TRBV4-1 and TRBJ2-1; D may be TRBD1 (5 bases). The germline V gene encodes CDR1 MGHRA and CDR2 YSYEKL. The CDR3 extends over 15 amino acids. Deletions cut 0 bases from V and 7 bases from J, with 13 bases between. CDR3 sequence reads: CASSQDRQGRNEQFF. The DNA of the CDR3 is TGCGCCAGCAGCCAAGATCGCCAGGGTAGGAATGAGCAGTTCTTC.

J is TRBJ2-3 and V is TRBV20-1, with 15 bases lining up with TRBD2. V shed 3 bases, J shed 2 bases, and the junction held 3 bases outside the gene matches. CDR1 is DFQATT, CDR2 SNEGSKA, per germline (reference sequence). The CDR3 runs to 16 residues. CDR3 in amino acids: CSASGLAGGTTDTQYF. CDR3 bases: TGCAGTGCTAGTGGACTAGCGGGGGGGACCACAGATACGCAGTATTTT.

This chain uses TRBV28 with TRBJ2-7; D call uncertain. Between the trimmed V and J ends, which lost 6 bases and 3 bases, there was a span of 9 bases. CDR3 length: 12 amino acids. Germline V gives CDR1 MDHEN, CDR2 SYDVKM. The CDR3 sequence is CASRFGDYEQYF. The CDR3 region has the DNA TGTGCCAGCAGATTTGGGGACTACGAGCAGTACTTC.

The rearrangement uses TRBV27 and TRBJ1-2, with a weak D call TRBD1 (5 bases). Trimming took 5 bases from V and 9 from J, leaving 13 bases between them. CDR1 and CDR2 (germline): MNHEY, SMNVEV (reference sequence). CDR3 length equals 12 residues. The CDR3 DNA follows: TGTGCCAGCAGTCTCACAGGAATGAGCTACACCTTC. Encoded protein: CASSLTGMSYTF.

This clonotype has ten or more counts. This rearrangement joins TRBV10-2 to TRBJ2-7, with D uncertain. Germline V gene sequence: CDR1 WSHSY, CDR2 SAAADI. The germline V and J ends were trimmed by 3 bases and 7 bases, with 16 bases remaining between them. The CDR3 is made up of 14 amino acids. The DNA for the CDR3 is TGCGCCAGCAGTGAACCAGGAGAACCCAATGAGCAGTACTTC. As protein: CASSEPGEPNEQYF.